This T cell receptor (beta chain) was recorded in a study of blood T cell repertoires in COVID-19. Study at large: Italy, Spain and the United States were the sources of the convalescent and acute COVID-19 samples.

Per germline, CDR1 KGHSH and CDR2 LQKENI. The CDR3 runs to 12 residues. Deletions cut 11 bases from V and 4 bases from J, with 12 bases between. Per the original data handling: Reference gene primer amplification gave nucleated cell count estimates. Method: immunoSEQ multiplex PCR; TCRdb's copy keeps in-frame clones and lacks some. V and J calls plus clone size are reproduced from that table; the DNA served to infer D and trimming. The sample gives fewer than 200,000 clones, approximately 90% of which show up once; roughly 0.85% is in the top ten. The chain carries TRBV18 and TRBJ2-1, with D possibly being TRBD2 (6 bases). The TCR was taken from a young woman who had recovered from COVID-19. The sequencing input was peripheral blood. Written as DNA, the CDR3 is TGTGCCTCTGGGGGGATATACAATGAGCAGTTCTTC. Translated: CASGGIYNEQFF.